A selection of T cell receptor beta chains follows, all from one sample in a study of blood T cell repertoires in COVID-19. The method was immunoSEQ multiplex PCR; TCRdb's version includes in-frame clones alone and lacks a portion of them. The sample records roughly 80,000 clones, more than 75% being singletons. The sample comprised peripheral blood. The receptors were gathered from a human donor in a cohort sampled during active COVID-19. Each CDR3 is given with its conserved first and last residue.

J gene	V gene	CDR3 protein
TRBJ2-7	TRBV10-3	CAISESGLAGGTEQEQYF
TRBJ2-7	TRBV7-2	CASSLEHSYEQYF
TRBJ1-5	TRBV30	CAWSVGAGLYQPQHF
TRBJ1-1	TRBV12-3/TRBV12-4	CASSPRGLPAFF
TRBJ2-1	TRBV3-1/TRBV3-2	CASSQGNGLAGGRGEQFF
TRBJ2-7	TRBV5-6	CASSGDTGGRSYEQYF
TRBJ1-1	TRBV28	CASTTTGARTEAFF
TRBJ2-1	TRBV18	CASSPNVGGNEQFF
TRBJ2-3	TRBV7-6	CASSLGLAGGGDTQYF
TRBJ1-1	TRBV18	CASSLSPGGTEAFF
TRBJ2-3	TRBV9	CASSAFGGGRAQDTQYF
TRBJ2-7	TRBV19	CASSISGGLGYEQYF
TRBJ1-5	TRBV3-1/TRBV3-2	CASSGARSSNQPQHF